The subject of this entry is one TCR beta chain. A junction end diverges from the germline sequence, so it may reflect a read error. The sample is drawn from a study of cytomegalovirus exposure and HLA in healthy donors. Germline CDR1 SGHRS, CDR2 YFSETQ. This CDR3 is built from 15 residues. The PCR employed 60 Vbeta primers together with 13 Jbeta primers. The table came from immunoSEQ multiplex PCR; TCRdb's copy has only in-frame clones and leaves some out. The repertoire consists of 60,000 to 70,000 clones, with about three quarters occurring once and the leading ten covering around 9.7%. This receptor was taken from a man aged 35-49 years in good health and CMV-seronegative. Sequencing was done on a sample of PBMCs. The genes are TRBV5-1 and TRBJ1-1; the D gene is possibly TRBD1 (5 bases). CDR3 region: CASSLVGRADTEAFF. CDR3 in DNA: TGTGCCAGCAGCTTGGTAGGCAGGGCGGACACTGAAGCTTTCTTT.